Each of the 26 T cell receptor beta chains below was sequenced from the same sample in a study of blood T cell repertoires in COVID-19. Method: immunoSEQ multiplex PCR; TCRdb's copy keeps in-frame clones and lacks some. The sample holds some 75,000 clones, around 80% seen once. Sequencing used peripheral blood. The receptors derive from a man between 50 and 59 years old with COVID-19, enrolled during active disease.

The chain combines TRBV28 with TRBJ2-5; 8 nucleotides agree with TRBD1. The CDR3 is 16 residues long. Germline assignment: CDR1 MDHEN and CDR2 SYDVKM. Losses at the gene ends were 3 bases for V and 1 base for J; bases not matched to a gene: 7. In nucleotides, the CDR3 is TGTGCCAGCAGTTTCCTTGGACAGGGTACCCAAGAGACCCAGTACTTC. The encoded protein is CASSFLGQGTQETQYF.

The rearrangement joins TRBV14 to TRBJ2-2, with no clear D. Germline lookup yields CDR1 SGHDN and CDR2 FVKESK. Trimming cost V 6 bases and J 8 bases, with 19 bases left between them. The CDR3 runs to 15 residues. The CDR3, as DNA: TGTGCCAGCAGGCCCGTTACAGCCCAACCGGGGGAGCTGTTTTTT. Its translation: CASRPVTAQPGELFF. Variable domain in full (rest from reference TRBV14 and TRBJ2-2): EAGVTQFPSHSVIEKGQTVTLRCDPISGHDNLYWYRRVMGKEIKFLLHFVKESKQDESGMPNNRFLAERTGGTYSTLKVQPAELEDSGVYFCASRPVTAQPGELFFGEGSRLTVL.

DNA for the CDR3: TGTGCCAGCAGCTTAACTTGGCAGGAAGACGTCTACGAGCAGTACTTC. This translates into CASSLTWQEDVYEQYF. This rearrangement joins TRBV13 to TRBJ2-7; D not certain. CDR1 PRHDT and CDR2 FYEKMQ come from the germline V gene (reference sequence). This CDR3 has 16 amino acids. V lost 2 bases and J 3 bases, leaving 17 bases between the germline ends.

V usage is TRBV14 and J usage is TRBJ2-7, with 7 bases matching TRBD2. Per the germline V gene, CDR1 is SGHDN and CDR2 is FVKESK. V gave up 4 bases and J gave up 6 bases; unmatched junction bases: 6. This CDR3 has 13 amino acids. The CDR3 protein is CASSLTSPREQYF. The CDR3 DNA sequence: TGTGCCAGCAGCCTGACTAGCCCCCGCGAGCAGTACTTC.

Only one count was recorded for this clone. The sample contains more than one DNA sequence encoding this CDR3. The rearrangement links TRBV18 to TRBJ1-4, with D tentatively TRBD1 (5 bases). This CDR3 is 13 amino acids long. The germline gives CDR1 KGHSH, CDR2 LQKENI. V lost 2 bases to trimming and J lost 7 bases, with 8 bases between them. The CDR3 here is CASSPSRGEKLFF. The CDR3, as DNA: TGTGCCAGCTCACCATCAAGGGGTGAAAAACTGTTTTTT.

The chain uses TRBV4-1 and TRBJ1-1, with D possibly being TRBD1 (5 bases). Trimming shortened V by 0 bases and J by 5 bases, and 10 bases separated the two germline ends. CDR1 is MGHRA, CDR2 YSYEKL, per germline. The CDR3 spans 14 residues. The CDR3 nucleotides read TGCGCCAGCAGCCAAGATCAGGGATCGACTGAAGCTTTCTTT. It translates to CASSQDQGSTEAFF.

This chain connects TRBV28 to TRBJ2-7; 7 nucleotides line up with TRBD2. The CDR3 covers 13 residues. Germline V CDR1 and CDR2: MDHEN, SYDVKM. With V trimmed by 7 bases and J by 6 bases, 9 bases remained unmatched. The chain's CDR3 is CASTGGRGSEQYF. The CDR3 bases are TGTGCCAGCACGGGGGGACGGGGCAGCGAGCAGTACTTC.

This chain uses TRBV5-1 with TRBJ2-7; 8 nucleotides align to TRBD1. The trim removed 3 bases at V and 4 bases at J, leaving 6 bases unmatched. Germline-derived CDR1 and CDR2 are SGHRS and YFSETQ. The CDR3 sequence is 14 residues long. CDR3 sequence: CASSSTGGQYEQYF. The CDR3 nucleotides read TGCGCCAGCAGCTCTACAGGGGGGCAATACGAGCAGTACTTC.

The chain links TRBV14 to TRBJ1-2, with D tentatively TRBD1 (6 bases). This CDR3 contains 16 residues. Trimming stripped 4 bases from V and 3 bases from J, with 18 bases between. Germline V gene data show CDR1 as SGHDN and CDR2 as FVKESK. The CDR3, as DNA: TGTGCCAGCAGCCGGTTCACAGGGCTTGTGGACTATGGCTACACCTTC. This sequence encodes CASSRFTGLVDYGYTF.

V usage is TRBV27 and J usage is TRBJ2-1; 7 nucleotides line up with TRBD1. The germline CDR1 and CDR2 sequences are MNHEY and SMNVEV (reference sequence). CDR3 size: 15 residues. J lost 5 bases, V lost 3 bases, and 7 bases had no gene match. For the CDR3, the DNA is TGTGCCAGCAGTTTCAGGGACAGTATGAACAATGAGCAGTTCTTC. This gives the protein CASSFRDSMNNEQFF.

The rearrangement uses TRBV30 and TRBJ1-3, with no clear D. Trimming removed 2 bases at V and 4 bases at J, with 6 bases between. The CDR3 runs to 12 residues. The germline V gene encodes CDR1 GTSNPN and CDR2 SVGIG (reference sequence). The CDR3 DNA reads TGTGCCTGGAGTCCGCAGGGAAACACCATATATTTT. Protein: CAWSPQGNTIYF.

This clone was found a few times. V usage is TRBV19 and J usage is TRBJ2-7; 9 bases are shared with TRBD2. V trimming: 7 bases; J trimming: 7 bases; junction bases outside the gene matches: 14. CDR1 and CDR2 from the germline V gene are LNHDA and SQIVND (reference sequence). The CDR3 has 15 amino acids. CDR3 region: CASTRIAGESGEQYF. The CDR3 coding sequence is TGTGCCAGTACGCGAATAGCGGGAGAATCGGGAGAGCAGTACTTC.

This chain uses TRBV11-2 with TRBJ2-1; no clear D gene. The germline CDR1 and CDR2 sequences are SGHAT and FQNNGV. The CDR3 sequence is 13 residues long. V gave up 3 bases and J gave up 10 bases, with 13 bases separating them. The chain's CDR3 is CASSFSLLSEQFF. CDR3 in DNA: TGTGCCAGCAGCTTTAGTCTTCTGAGCGAGCAGTTCTTC.

The chain has TRBV19 and TRBJ2-3; D not resolved. The CDR3 contains 13 residues. CDR1 is LNHDA and CDR2 is SQIVND in the germline V gene (reference sequence). Trimming pared 6 bases from V and 0 bases from J, leaving 7 bases between. This CDR3 reads CASRAISTDTQYF. The CDR3 nucleotides are TGTGCCAGTAGAGCCATCAGCACAGATACGCAGTATTTT. The full variable domain, rest sourced from reference TRBV19 and TRBJ2-3, is DGGITQSPKYLFRKEGQNVTLSCEQNLNHDAMYWYRQDPGQGLRLIYYSQIVNDFQKGDIAEGYSVSREKKESFPLTVTSAQKNPTAFYLCASRAISTDTQYFGPGTRLTVL.

The V and J genes are TRBV4-1 and TRBJ2-5, with TRBD1 identical over 8 bases. Germline V gives CDR1 MGHRA, CDR2 YSYEKL. The CDR3 sequence is 16 residues long. J lost 1 base, V lost 4 bases, and 8 bases had no gene match. The CDR3 protein is CASSRQFGTGQETQYF. CDR3 DNA sequence: TGCGCCAGCAGCCGCCAATTCGGGACAGGCCAAGAGACCCAGTACTTC.

The V call is TRBV2, the J call TRBJ1-1, with TRBD1 as a possible D gene (6 bases). This CDR3 has 14 amino acids. With 5 bases removed from V and 3 bases from J, the gap between germline ends came to 13 bases. The germline V gene has CDR1 SNHLY and CDR2 FYNNEI. The CDR3 DNA follows: TGTGCCAGCAGTACACAGGGCATGGACACTGAAGCTTTCTTT. Its translation is CASSTQGMDTEAFF.

The chain has TRBV7-9 and TRBJ2-1, with 13 nucleotides matching TRBD2. The CDR3 runs 15 residues. V shed 3 bases and J 7 bases; nucleotides not matched to a gene: 3. The germline V gene encodes CDR1 SEHNR and CDR2 FQNEAQ (reference sequence). The CDR3 nucleotides read TGTGCCAGCAGCTTCGGACTAGCGGGAGTGAATGAGCAGTTCTTC. Protein sequence: CASSFGLAGVNEQFF. Based on the CDR3 plus reference TRBV7-9 and TRBJ2-1, the full variable domain is DTGVSQNPRHKITKRGQNVTFRCDPISEHNRLYWYRQTLGQGPEFLTYFQNEAQLEKSRLLSDRFSAERPKGSFSTLEIQRTEQGDSAMYLCASSFGLAGVNEQFFGPGTRLTVL.

This clone has just one count. The chain is built from TRBV19 and TRBJ1-1, with D possibly matching TRBD1 (5 bases). The V gene's germline CDR1 is LNHDA and CDR2 SQIVND (reference sequence). V shed 3 bases and J shed 3 bases, with 11 bases lying between them. The CDR3 runs to 14 residues. The CDR3 DNA reads as TGTGCCAGTAGTATCTCCGGGGGTTACACTGAAGCTTTCTTT. Its translation: CASSISGGYTEAFF.

This clone was detected a few times. This chain links TRBV24-1 with TRBJ2-3; 7 nucleotides match TRBD1. V was clipped by 4 bases and J by 1 base; unmatched bases: 4. In germline, CDR1 is KGHDR, CDR2 SFDVKD. The CDR3 sequence is 15 residues long. CDR3 coding DNA: TGTGCCACCAGTGACCCAGGACAGGGCACAGATACGCAGTATTTT. Protein sequence: CATSDPGQGTDTQYF.

The sample holds one count of this clone. The rearrangement uses TRBV27 and TRBJ2-2; 9 bases line up with TRBD1. The germline V gene encodes CDR1 MNHEY and CDR2 SMNVEV (reference sequence). The CDR3 has 16 amino acids. V was clipped by 5 bases and J by 1 base; unmatched bases: 5. CDR3 DNA sequence: TGTGCCAGCAGTGGTTTGGGACAGGGGAACACCGGGGAGCTGTTTTTT. Protein sequence: CASSGLGQGNTGELFF.

This chain uses TRBV6-5 with TRBJ1-6; D might be TRBD1 (6 bases). The V end was cut by 5 bases, the J end by 9 bases, with 17 bases between. Germline CDR1 reads MNHEY; CDR2 reads SVGAGI. The length of the CDR3 is 15 residues. CDR3 loop: CASSRKTGPASPLHF. CDR3 nucleotide sequence: TGTGCCAGCAGTCGTAAGACAGGCCCTGCTTCACCCCTCCACTTT.

The rearrangement links TRBV2 to TRBJ1-5; D is undetermined. The CDR3 runs 13 residues. Germline lookup yields CDR1 SNHLY and CDR2 FYNNEI. Trimming removed 7 bases from V and 0 bases from J, with 7 bases in between. CDR3 nucleotides: TGTGCCAGCAATCCTACTAGCAATCAGCCCCAGCATTTT. This gives the protein CASNPTSNQPQHF.

The rearrangement links TRBV5-5 to TRBJ2-1; TRBD2 aligns across 7 bases. V was clipped by 4 bases and J by 7 bases; unmatched bases: 11. The CDR3 contains 15 residues. Per germline, CDR1 SGHKS and CDR2 YYEKEE (reference sequence). The CDR3 is CASSPAGTKGNEQFF. The CDR3 DNA is TGTGCCAGCAGCCCAGCGGGAACAAAGGGGAATGAGCAGTTCTTC.

The rearrangement uses TRBV19 and TRBJ2-3; tentatively, D is TRBD1 (5 bases). Trimming removed 5 bases at V and 2 bases at J, with 11 bases between. The CDR3 has 14 amino acids. Germline CDR1 LNHDA, CDR2 SQIVND (reference sequence). CDR3 in amino acids: CASSARQITDTQYF. The CDR3 coding sequence is TGTGCCAGTAGTGCAAGACAGATCACAGATACGCAGTATTTT.

This chain uses TRBV4-1 with TRBJ2-2; maybe TRBD2 (6 bases). CDR1 is MGHRA and CDR2 is YSYEKL in the germline V gene. The CDR3 has 16 amino acids. V was pared by 2 bases and J by 0 bases, with 10 bases between. The CDR3 sequence: CASSQLAVANTGELFF. The DNA of the CDR3 is TGCGCCAGCAGCCAATTAGCGGTCGCGAACACCGGGGAGCTGTTTTTT.

The chain uses TRBV30 and TRBJ2-3, with D perhaps matching TRBD2 (6 bases). This CDR3 spans 14 amino acids. Germline values: CDR1 GTSNPN, CDR2 SVGIG (reference sequence). V lost 0 bases, J lost 3 bases, and 10 bases lay in between. As DNA, the CDR3 is TGTGCCTGGAGTGTTCCGGCGGGGACAGATACGCAGTATTTT. Translated: CAWSVPAGTDTQYF. The full variable domain, with the rest looked up from reference TRBV30 and TRBJ2-3, is SQTIHQWPATLVQPVGSPLSLECTVEGTSNPNLYWYRQAAGRGLQLLFYSVGIGQISSEVPQNLSASRPQDRQFILSSKKLLLSDSGFYLCAWSVPAGTDTQYFGPGTRLTVL.